A single sample gave rise to the 20 T cell receptor beta chains below, sequenced in a study of blood T cells in healthy people across ages. Next came a second PCR, run for roughly 6 to 11 cycles, which used a sample-barcoded 5' primer along with a J-beta primer mix. TCRdb reprocessed the 5' RACE reads via MiXCR and lists one record per CDR3 protein. Of more than 650,000 distinct CDR3 sequences in the sample, roughly 26% were seen once. The data were also submitted as part of a second study, on T cells of mothers and their children.

The sequenced sample consisted of blood. The receptors shown here come from a boy younger than 18 in good health.

The chain joins TRBV20-1 to TRBJ2-1; 12 bases map to TRBD2. This CDR3 is 14 amino acids long. With 6 bases clipped from V and 8 bases from J, the junction kept 8 bases outside the gene matches. Germline V gene lookup returns CDR1 DFQATT and CDR2 SNEGSKA (reference sequence). For the CDR3, the DNA is TGCAGTGCCCCGGGGACTAGCGGGCCCCATGAGCAGTTCTTC. It is translated as CSAPGTSGPHEQFF.

This clonotype was counted only a few times. The J gene is TRBJ2-7, the V gene TRBV30; tentative D call: TRBD2 (5 bases). V gave up 2 bases and J gave up 2 bases, with 13 bases separating them. This CDR3 has 14 amino acids. CDR1 GTSNPN and CDR2 SVGIG come from the germline V gene (reference sequence). CDR3 bases: TGTGCCTGGAGTAGTGGACTTGGCCCCTACGAGCAGTACTTC. As protein: CAWSSGLGPYEQYF.

The rearrangement joins TRBV20-1 to TRBJ2-2; unclear D gene. V lost 2 bases, J lost 1 base, and 11 bases lay in between. The length of the CDR3 is 15 residues. Germline loops: CDR1 DFQATT, CDR2 SNEGSKA (reference sequence). CDR3 sequence (DNA): TGCAGTGCTAGAAACCCTACGCGGAACACCGGGGAGCTGTTTTTT. Protein: CSARNPTRNTGELFF.

The table lists this clonotype with a few counts. V is TRBV20-1 and J is TRBJ1-1, with 9 bases lining up with TRBD1. The CDR3 length is 13 residues. V lost 5 bases to trimming and J lost 4 bases; unmatched junction nucleotides: 5. Germline CDR1 reads DFQATT; CDR2 reads SNEGSKA (reference sequence). The CDR3: CSAPRTGVTEAFF. The CDR3 DNA sequence: TGCAGTGCTCCGAGGACAGGGGTCACTGAAGCTTTCTTT.

The V gene is TRBV20-1, the J gene TRBJ1-1; possibly TRBD1 for D (6 bases). Trimming stripped 6 bases from V and 2 bases from J, with 10 bases between. CDR1 is DFQATT and CDR2 is SNEGSKA in the germline V gene (reference sequence). The CDR3 has 12 amino acids. CDR3 in amino acids: CSARQVNTEAFF. CDR3 DNA sequence: TGCAGTGCCCGACAGGTCAACACTGAAGCTTTCTTT.

Worth noting for this clonotype: One junction end disagrees with the germline gene, perhaps due to a read error. This chain joins TRBV10-3 and TRBJ1-4, with unresolved D. The germline CDR1 and CDR2 sequences are ENHRY and SYGVKD. There are 15 residues in the CDR3. Here the CDR3 DNA reads TGTGCCATCAGTGAGTCGGAGGTGGCTAAGGAAAAACTGTTTTTT. Translation gives CAISESEVAKEKLFF.

The chain employs TRBV6-5 and TRBJ2-7; D ambiguous. V was cut by 8 bases and J by 2 bases, with 13 bases left in between. The CDR3 contains 13 residues. The germline gives CDR1 MNHEY, CDR2 SVGAGI. CDR3 nucleotide sequence: TGTGCCAGCTACGGCGTTAAGACCTACGAGCAGTACTTC. Translated: CASYGVKTYEQYF.

V usage is TRBV3-1 and J usage is TRBJ2-5; unclear D gene. The last part of the DNA fits TRBJ2-1 better; the J call may be wrong. The CDR3 runs 14 residues. The germline CDR1 and CDR2 sequences are LGHDT and YNNKEL (reference sequence). CDR3 in amino acids: CASSQDRLYNEQFF. In nucleotides, the CDR3 is TGTGCCAGCAGCCAAGATCGACTGTACAATGAGCAGTTCTTC.

This chain connects TRBV5-4 to TRBJ2-5; 9 nucleotides align to TRBD2. Looked up from germline, CDR1 is SGHNT and CDR2 is YYREEE (reference sequence). V shed 5 bases and J 0 bases; nucleotides not matched to a gene: 8. There are 16 residues in the CDR3. Written as DNA, the CDR3 is TGTGCCAGCAGACCAGCTAGCGGGGCATACCAAGAGACCCAGTACTTC. The encoded protein is CASRPASGAYQETQYF.

This clonotype was counted a few times. V and J are TRBV5-1 and TRBJ1-4; TRBD1 might be the D (5 bases). Trimming took 4 bases from V and 3 from J, leaving 25 bases between them. The germline CDR1 and CDR2 sequences are SGHRS and YFSETQ. The CDR3 sequence is 19 residues long. The chain's CDR3 is CASSGGLGGSVVSNEKLFF. The CDR3, as DNA: TGCGCCAGCAGCGGAGGGTTGGGGGGAAGTGTCGTTTCTAATGAAAAACTGTTTTTT.

The J gene is TRBJ1-3, the V gene TRBV12-3 or TRBV12-4; a weak D match, TRBD1 (6 bases). This CDR3 spans 16 amino acids. V was trimmed by 5 bases and J by 1 base, leaving 15 bases between them. CDR3 protein: CASSPESGTSGNTIYF. The CDR3 DNA reads TGTGCCAGCAGTCCCGAGAGCGGGACATCTGGAAACACCATATATTTT.

This clonotype was seen more than once but under ten times. This chain uses TRBV7-8 with TRBJ2-2, with D unresolved. Trimming took off 1 base at V and 4 bases at J, with 13 bases between the two ends. The germline CDR1 and CDR2 sequences are SGHVS and FQNEAQ. This CDR3 has 16 amino acids. CDR3 bases: TGTGCCAGCAGCTTAGAAACCATTACGAGCACCGGGGAGCTGTTTTTT. Its protein product is CASSLETITSTGELFF.

This clonotype occurred a few times. The rearrangement uses TRBV7-9 and TRBJ2-2; 8 bases fit TRBD1. This CDR3 has 15 amino acids. V shed 8 bases, J shed 4 bases, and the junction held 9 bases outside the gene matches. The germline V gene encodes CDR1 SEHNR and CDR2 FQNEAQ (reference sequence). CDR3 DNA sequence: TGTGCCAGCGGCTCCGGGACAGGACCCACCGGGGAGCTGTTTTTT. Residues: CASGSGTGPTGELFF.

This chain uses TRBV5-1 with TRBJ2-5; possible D gene TRBD1, 6 bases. With 4 bases removed from V and 4 bases from J, the gap between germline ends came to 26 bases. Germline values: CDR1 SGHRS, CDR2 YFSETQ. The CDR3 spans 18 residues. The CDR3 reads CASSPTRQGLTGLETQYF. The DNA of the CDR3 is TGCGCCAGCAGCCCCACCCGCCAGGGGTTGACCGGATTAGAGACCCAGTACTTC.

This clonotype was seen only once. This rearrangement joins TRBV7-9 to TRBJ2-2; 7 bases map to TRBD2. Germline CDR1 SEHNR, CDR2 FQNEAQ (reference sequence). The CDR3 extends over 16 amino acids. V lost 9 bases and J lost 0; bases outside the gene matches: 10. The CDR3 DNA reads as TGTGCCAGGGGGATTCGCGGGGGAGCGAACACCGGGGAGCTGTTTTTT. Protein product: CARGIRGGANTGELFF.

This clonotype was found a few times. V usage is TRBV20-1 and J usage is TRBJ2-4, with D possibly matching TRBD2 (5 bases). Germline CDR1 and CDR2: DFQATT and SNEGSKA (reference sequence). V was clipped by 4 bases and J by 2 bases, with 9 bases between them. The CDR3 is 13 residues long. As DNA, the CDR3 is TGCAGTGCTACCGGGATCTCCAAAAACATTCAGTACTTC. Protein sequence: CSATGISKNIQYF.

This clonotype was observed a handful of times. The chain has TRBV9 and TRBJ1-4; 7 bases match TRBD1. Germline-derived CDR1 and CDR2 are SGDLS and YYNGEE. The CDR3 consists of 14 residues. V shed 3 bases and J 7 bases; nucleotides not matched to a gene: 6. CDR3 coding DNA: TGTGCCAGCAGCGACTCCTGGACAGGTGAAAAACTGTTTTTT. Its translation is CASSDSWTGEKLFF.

With respect to this clonotype: A read error may produce the germline difference seen at one junction end. The chain uses TRBV25-1 and TRBJ2-5; possibly TRBD2 for D (5 bases). CDR1 and CDR2 from the germline V gene are MGHDK and SYGVNS. This CDR3 has 14 residues. CDR3 DNA sequence: TGTGCCAGCAGTGAAGACGACTACTCCAATGAGCGGTTCTTC. Amino acid sequence: CASSEDDYSNERFF.

The sample holds many counts of this clonotype. The rearrangement joins TRBV7-2 to TRBJ2-5; possible D gene TRBD1, 6 bases. The DNA matches TRBJ2-7 better at its end, which makes the J call doubtful. Germline V CDR1 and CDR2: SGHTA, FQGNSA. The CDR3 covers 15 residues. In DNA form, the CDR3 reads TGTGCCAGCAGCCTATTACAGGGTAGCGTCTACGAGCAGTACTTC. Its translation: CASSLLQGSVYEQYF.

This sequence joins TRBV5-4 and TRBJ2-2; 9 nucleotides align to TRBD2. Trimming cost V 4 bases and J 5 bases; bases outside gene matches: 12. Per germline, CDR1 SGHNT and CDR2 YYREEE (reference sequence). The CDR3 is 17 amino acids. The CDR3 DNA reads as TGTGCCAGCAGCCCGGGACTAGCTGTCCTTGGGACCGGGGAGCTGTTTTTT. It is translated as CASSPGLAVLGTGELFF.